What follows are 15 T cell receptor beta chains derived from one specimen sequenced in a study of T cells expressing NK-cell markers. From the 5' RACE reads, TCRdb lists one entry per CDR3 protein and no DNA. This listing includes about 260,000 distinct CDR3 sequences. Input material: blood T cells: a sorted CD56 or NKG2C T cell subset, CD4+ or CD8+ T cells, or bulk PBMC T cells (not recorded which). The receptors shown here come from a man between 18 and 35 years old in good health.

The J gene is TRBJ2-7, the V gene TRBV12-3 or TRBV12-4; the D gene TCRdb calls, TRBD2, cannot be checked with no DNA. The CDR3 is made up of 14 amino acids. Here the CDR3 reads CASSWVAGDYEQYF.

V is TRBV6-1 and J is TRBJ2-1; there is no DNA to check the TCRdb D call of TRBD1. The CDR3 length is 16 residues. Germline assignment: CDR1 MNHNS and CDR2 SASEGT. CDR3 region: CASSPGRGVKGNEQFF.

The chain has TRBV12-3 or TRBV12-4 and TRBJ2-3; lacking DNA, the TRBD1 call made by TCRdb goes unchecked. The CDR3 contains 14 residues. The CDR3 sequence: CASSLQGAALTQYF.

This chain uses TRBV7-9 with TRBJ2-3; TCRdb lists TRBD2, though no DNA is available to test this call. From germline, CDR1 is SEHNR and CDR2 FQNEAQ (reference sequence). The CDR3 runs 17 residues. This CDR3 reads CASTGFGRQHSTDTQYF.

Here the CDR3 reads CASSRSGKGTDTQYF. The genes are TRBV12-3 or TRBV12-4 and TRBJ2-3; TCRdb designates TRBD2, a call that cannot be tested without DNA. The CDR3 contains 15 residues.

The V call is TRBV7-2, the J call TRBJ2-3; TCRdb lists TRBD1, though no DNA is available to test this call. CDR3 length: 18 residues. Germline V gene lookup returns CDR1 SGHTA and CDR2 FQGNSA. The CDR3 reads CASSLALRGASPADTQYF.

The chain employs TRBV12-5 and TRBJ2-5; TCRdb designates TRBD2, a call that cannot be tested without DNA. In germline, CDR1 is LGHNT, CDR2 FRNRAP. This CDR3 is 15 amino acids long. The CDR3 sequence is CASGFGRDHQETQYF. Looking up the rest from reference TRBV12-5 and TRBJ2-5 gives the full variable domain: DARVTQTPRHKVTEMGQEVTMRCQPILGHNTVFWYRQTMMQGLELLAYFRNRAPLDDSGMPKDRFSAEMPDATLATLKIQPSEPRDSAVYFCASGFGRDHQETQYFGPGTRLLVL.

This chain joins TRBV3-1 and TRBJ2-2; TCRdb gives TRBD1 as the D gene, but with no DNA this cannot be confirmed. The germline CDR1 and CDR2 sequences are LGHDT and YNNKEL (reference sequence). This CDR3 has 15 amino acids. The CDR3 spells CASSLRGRITGELFF.

V and J are TRBV7-8 and TRBJ2-5; checking the TCRdb D call of TRBD1 is not possible without DNA. Germline V CDR1 and CDR2: SGHVS, FQNEAQ. This CDR3 is built from 15 residues. The CDR3: CASSLEPDTRETQYF. The whole variable domain, filled in from reference TRBV7-8 and TRBJ2-5, reads GAGVSQSPRYKVAKRGQDVALRCDPISGHVSLFWYQQALGQGPEFLTYFQNEAQLDKSGLPSDRFFAERPEGSVSTLKIQRTQQEDSAVYLCASSLEPDTRETQYFGPGTRLLVL.

This rearrangement joins TRBV19 to TRBJ2-7. The CDR3 extends over 14 amino acids. In germline, CDR1 is LNHDA, CDR2 SQIVND (reference sequence). This chain's CDR3 is CASSNDRSSYEQYF.

The chain joins TRBV4-3 to TRBJ2-1; TCRdb's assignment of TRBD2 cannot be checked, as there is no DNA. Per germline, CDR1 LGHNA and CDR2 YSLEER. There are 15 residues in the CDR3. This CDR3 reads CASSQDWTSGRARFF.

V usage is TRBV3-1 and J usage is TRBJ2-4; TCRdb names TRBD2, which stays unverified in the absence of DNA. CDR1 and CDR2 from the germline V gene are LGHDT and YNNKEL (reference sequence). This CDR3 comprises 19 residues. The CDR3 sequence is CASSQGLGLAGVAKNIQYF.

The chain recombines TRBV6-5 with TRBJ1-1. The CDR3 covers 13 residues. In germline, CDR1 is MNHEY, CDR2 SVGAGI. The CDR3 is CASSYRPHTEAFF.

The genes are TRBV12-3 or TRBV12-4 and TRBJ2-3; the D call of TRBD2 rests on TCRdb alone, since no DNA is present to check it. This CDR3 contains 17 residues. The CDR3 protein is CASSSTTSAWDTDTQYF.

V and J are TRBV9 and TRBJ1-4; absent DNA, TCRdb's TRBD1 call cannot be checked. Germline CDR1 reads SGDLS; CDR2 reads YYNGEE. CDR3 size: 14 residues. CDR3 in amino acids: CASSADRGGEKLFF.